This T cell receptor beta chain was profiled in a study of blood T cell repertoires in COVID-19. Trimming at V came to 1 base and at J to 0 bases, leaving 5 bases not matched to a gene. From germline, CDR1 is LGHNA and CDR2 YNFKEQ. The CDR3 length is 16 residues. The repertoire was sequenced with immunoSEQ multiplex PCR; TCRdb's copy has only in-frame clones and lacks some. The sample holds some 670,000 clones, 80% to 90% seen once. V usage is TRBV4-2 and J usage is TRBJ1-2; the match to TRBD1 covers 7 bases. The receptor comes from a young woman with acute or convalescent COVID-19. The specimen was peripheral blood. CDR3 region: CASSQGDSRANYGYTF. DNA for the CDR3: TGTGCCAGCAGCCAAGGGGACAGCCGAGCTAACTATGGCTACACCTTC.